These 12 T cell receptor beta chains came from one sample sequenced in a study of cytomegalovirus exposure and HLA in healthy donors. 60 Vbeta and 13 Jbeta primers were used in PCR. Here immunoSEQ multiplex PCR was the method, and the copy in TCRdb shows in-frame clones only, minus some. The table includes roughly 150,000 clones, 80% detected once. Source material: PBMCs. The origin of the receptors is a man aged 25-45 years in good health and CMV-seronegative.

The genes are TRBV19 and TRBJ2-2; a weak D match, TRBD2 (6 bases). CDR3 length equals 15 residues. The V gene lost 6 bases and the J gene lost 2 bases, with 13 bases spanning the gap. In germline, CDR1 is LNHDA, CDR2 SQIVND (reference sequence). The CDR3 nucleotides are TGTGCCAGTAGGAAGTGGAGGGACAACACCGGGGAGCTGTTTTTT. Protein product: CASRKWRDNTGELFF.

V is TRBV11-2 and J is TRBJ2-1; no definite D call. The CDR3 runs to 11 residues. Germline CDR1 and CDR2: SGHAT and FQNNGV. Trimming pared 6 bases from V and 7 bases from J, leaving 7 bases between. The CDR3 DNA reads TGTGCCAGCAGAGAGTTGAATGAGCAGTTCTTC. Translating gives CASRELNEQFF.

In its sample, this clone was seen once. V usage is TRBV13 and J usage is TRBJ2-2; TRBD1 matches 10 bases. Per germline, CDR1 PRHDT and CDR2 FYEKMQ (reference sequence). V lost 5 bases and J lost 3; bases outside the gene matches: 6. This CDR3 spans 16 amino acids. CDR3 amino acids: CASSTRQGADTGELFF. CDR3 sequence (DNA): TGTGCCAGCAGCACCCGACAGGGGGCTGACACCGGGGAGCTGTTTTTT.

This chain joins TRBV5-1 and TRBJ2-1; D possibly corresponds to TRBD2 (5 bases). The V end was cut by 2 bases, the J end by 2 bases, with 11 bases between. Germline V gene sequence: CDR1 SGHRS, CDR2 YFSETQ. The CDR3 is 15 residues long. The CDR3 loop reads CASSFTSGTYNEQFF. The CDR3 coding sequence is TGCGCCAGCAGCTTCACCAGCGGCACCTACAATGAGCAGTTCTTC.

The genes are TRBV19 and TRBJ1-6, with D maybe TRBD1 (5 bases). The V gene's germline CDR1 is LNHDA and CDR2 SQIVND (reference sequence). V shed 7 bases and J shed 10 bases, with 20 bases lying between them. The CDR3 has 15 amino acids. CDR3 in DNA: TGTGCCAGTACCCCACGCCCCAGGGAAGGCTCACCCCTCCACTTT. Translated: CASTPRPREGSPLHF.

The chain links TRBV4-3 to TRBJ2-7, with a weak D call TRBD2 (6 bases). Germline V gene sequence: CDR1 LGHNA, CDR2 YSLEER. The V gene lost 3 bases and the J gene lost 4 bases, with 13 bases spanning the gap. The CDR3 totals 14 residues. The CDR3 protein is CASSHGTGYYEQYF. The CDR3 DNA follows: TGCGCCAGCAGCCACGGGACTGGGTATTACGAGCAGTACTTC.

V and J are TRBV11-1 and TRBJ1-1; TRBD1 aligns across 8 bases. Losses at the gene ends were 0 bases for V and 5 bases for J; bases not matched to a gene: 14. Looked up from germline, CDR1 is SGHAT and CDR2 is FQDESV (reference sequence). CDR3 size: 18 residues. This chain's CDR3 is CASSLALTGAPQVTEAFF. CDR3 sequence (DNA): TGTGCCAGCAGCTTAGCGCTGACAGGGGCCCCTCAAGTGACTGAAGCTTTCTTT. Based on the CDR3 plus reference TRBV11-1 and TRBJ1-1, the full variable domain is EAEVAQSPRYKITEKSQAVAFWCDPISGHATLYWYRQILGQGPELLVQFQDESVVDDSQLPKDRFSAERLKGVDSTLKIQPAELGDSAMYLCASSLALTGAPQVTEAFFGQGTRLTVV.

The rearrangement joins TRBV28 to TRBJ1-4; no reliable D call. The CDR3 loop spans 14 amino acids. V was pared by 6 bases and J by 0 bases, with 8 bases between. Germline CDR1 and CDR2: MDHEN and SYDVKM. CDR3 protein: CASSPLPTNEKLFF. CDR3 DNA sequence: TGTGCCAGCAGCCCTCTTCCAACTAATGAAAAACTGTTTTTT.

The V gene is TRBV18, the J gene TRBJ1-3; maybe TRBD1 (6 bases). Germline V gives CDR1 KGHSH, CDR2 LQKENI. There are 11 residues in the CDR3. The DNA of the CDR3 is TGTGGTAGTTGGGGGCGAAACACCATATATTTT. As protein: CGSWGRNTIYF. The complete variable domain, with remaining parts taken from reference TRBV18 and TRBJ1-3, reads NAGVMQNPRHLVRRRGQEARLRCSPMKGHSHVYWYRQLPEEGLKFMVYLQKENIIDESGMPKERFSAEFPKEGPSILRIQQVVRGDSAAYFCGSWGRNTIYFGEGSWLTVV.

This CDR3 reads CSVAVRAGGYTF. In nucleotides, the CDR3 is TGCAGCGTAGCAGTCAGGGCTGGTGGCTACACCTTC. The gene calls are TRBV29-1 and TRBJ1-2, with a weak D call TRBD1 (5 bases). The V end was cut by 6 bases, the J end by 7 bases, with 15 bases between. This CDR3 has 12 amino acids. The V gene's germline CDR1 is SQVTM and CDR2 ANQGSEA.

This chain uses TRBV5-8 with TRBJ1-2; a possible D gene is TRBD1 (6 bases). The V and J ends lost 5 bases and 4 bases respectively, with 18 bases between them. CDR3 length: 15 amino acids. Germline values: CDR1 SGHTS, CDR2 YDEGEE. CDR3 nucleotides: TGTGCCAGCAGATTAGGGGCAGGGGCGCCCTATGGCTACACCTTC. Residues: CASRLGAGAPYGYTF.

The chain recombines TRBV5-4 with TRBJ2-7, with 9 bases lining up with TRBD2. CDR1 is SGHNT, CDR2 YYREEE, per germline (reference sequence). The CDR3 is 14 residues long. The junction had 4 bases not matched to a gene; V was cut back by 4 bases and J by 2 bases. In DNA, the CDR3 is TGTGCCAGCAGCGCGGGAGGGGGAACCTACGAGCAGTACTTC. It specifies CASSAGGGTYEQYF.